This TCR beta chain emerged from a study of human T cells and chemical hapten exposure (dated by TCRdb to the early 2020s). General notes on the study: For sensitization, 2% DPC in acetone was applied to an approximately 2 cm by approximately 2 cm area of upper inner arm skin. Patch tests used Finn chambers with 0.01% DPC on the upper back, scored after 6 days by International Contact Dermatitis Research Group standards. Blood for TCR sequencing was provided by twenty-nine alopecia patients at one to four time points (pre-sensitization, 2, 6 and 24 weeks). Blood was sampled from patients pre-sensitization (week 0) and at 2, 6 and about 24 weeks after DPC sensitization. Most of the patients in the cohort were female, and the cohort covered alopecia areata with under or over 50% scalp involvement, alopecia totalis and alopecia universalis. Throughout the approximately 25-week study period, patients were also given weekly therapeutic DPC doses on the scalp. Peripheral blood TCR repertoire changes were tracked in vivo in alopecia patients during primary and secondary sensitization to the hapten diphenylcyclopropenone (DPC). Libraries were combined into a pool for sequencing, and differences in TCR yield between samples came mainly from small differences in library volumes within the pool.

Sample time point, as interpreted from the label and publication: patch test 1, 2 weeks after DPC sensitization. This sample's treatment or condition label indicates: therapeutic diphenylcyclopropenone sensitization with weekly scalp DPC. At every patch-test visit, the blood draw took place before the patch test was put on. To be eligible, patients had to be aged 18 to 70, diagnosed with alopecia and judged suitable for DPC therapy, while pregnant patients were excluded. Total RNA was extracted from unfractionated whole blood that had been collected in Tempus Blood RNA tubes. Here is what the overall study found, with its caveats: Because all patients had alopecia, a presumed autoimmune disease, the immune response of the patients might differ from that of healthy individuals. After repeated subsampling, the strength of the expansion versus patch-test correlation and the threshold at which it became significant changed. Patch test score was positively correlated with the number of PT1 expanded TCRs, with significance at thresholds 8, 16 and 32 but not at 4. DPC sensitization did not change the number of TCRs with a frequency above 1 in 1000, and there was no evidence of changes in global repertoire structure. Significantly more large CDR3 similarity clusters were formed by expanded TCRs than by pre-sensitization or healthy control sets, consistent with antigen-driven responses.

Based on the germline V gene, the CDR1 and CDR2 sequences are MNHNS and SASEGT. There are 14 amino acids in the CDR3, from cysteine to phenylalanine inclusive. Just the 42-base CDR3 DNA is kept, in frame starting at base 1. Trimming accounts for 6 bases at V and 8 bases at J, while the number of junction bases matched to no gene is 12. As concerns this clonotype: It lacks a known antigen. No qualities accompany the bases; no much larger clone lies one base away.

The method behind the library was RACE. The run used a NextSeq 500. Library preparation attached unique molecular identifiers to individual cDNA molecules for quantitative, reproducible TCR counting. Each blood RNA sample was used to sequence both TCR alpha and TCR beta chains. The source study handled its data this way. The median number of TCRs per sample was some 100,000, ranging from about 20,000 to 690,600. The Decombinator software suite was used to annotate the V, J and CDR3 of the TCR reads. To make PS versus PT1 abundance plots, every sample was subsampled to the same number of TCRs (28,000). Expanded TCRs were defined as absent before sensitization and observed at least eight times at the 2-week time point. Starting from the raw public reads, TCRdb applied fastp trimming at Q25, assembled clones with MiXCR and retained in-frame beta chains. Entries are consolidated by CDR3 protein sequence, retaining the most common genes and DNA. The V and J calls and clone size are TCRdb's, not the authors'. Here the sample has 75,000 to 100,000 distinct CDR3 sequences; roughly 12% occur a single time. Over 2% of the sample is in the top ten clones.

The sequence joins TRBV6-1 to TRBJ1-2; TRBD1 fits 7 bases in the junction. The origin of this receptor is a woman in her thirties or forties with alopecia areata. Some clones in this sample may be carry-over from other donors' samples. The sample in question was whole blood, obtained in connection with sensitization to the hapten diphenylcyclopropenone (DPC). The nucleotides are TGTGCCAGCAGCCCGTTGAGGGGGCAAGGCGGCTACACCTTC. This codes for CASSPLRGQGGYTF.